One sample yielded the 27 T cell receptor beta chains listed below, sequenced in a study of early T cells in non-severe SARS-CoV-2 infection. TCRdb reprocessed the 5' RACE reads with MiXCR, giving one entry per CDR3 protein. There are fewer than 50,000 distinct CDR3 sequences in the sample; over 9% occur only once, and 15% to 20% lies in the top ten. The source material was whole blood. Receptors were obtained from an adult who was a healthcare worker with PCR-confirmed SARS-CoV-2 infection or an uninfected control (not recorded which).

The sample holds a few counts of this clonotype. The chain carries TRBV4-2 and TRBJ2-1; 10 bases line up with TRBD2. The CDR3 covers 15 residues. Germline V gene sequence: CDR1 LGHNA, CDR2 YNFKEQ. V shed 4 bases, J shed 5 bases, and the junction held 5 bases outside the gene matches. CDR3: CASSRTSGSNNEQFF. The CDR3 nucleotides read TGTGCCAGCAGCCGGACTAGCGGAAGTAACAATGAGCAGTTCTTC.

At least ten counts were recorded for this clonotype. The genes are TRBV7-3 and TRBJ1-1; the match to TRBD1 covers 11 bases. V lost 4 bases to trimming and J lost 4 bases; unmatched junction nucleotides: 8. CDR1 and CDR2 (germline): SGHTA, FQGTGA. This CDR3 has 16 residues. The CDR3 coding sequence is TGTGCCAGCAGCTCAAACCCCGGGACAGGGGGCACTGAAGCTTTCTTT. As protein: CASSSNPGTGGTEAFF.

The CDR3 here is CASSPGTGTNYGYTF. The CDR3 DNA reads as TGTGCCAGCAGCCCGGGGACAGGGACTAACTATGGCTACACCTTC. The chain employs TRBV7-9 and TRBJ1-2; the match to TRBD1 covers 9 bases. Germline V gene data show CDR1 as SEHNR and CDR2 as FQNEAQ (reference sequence). The CDR3 length is 15 residues. V dropped 5 bases and J dropped 0; count of bases not matched to a gene: 4.

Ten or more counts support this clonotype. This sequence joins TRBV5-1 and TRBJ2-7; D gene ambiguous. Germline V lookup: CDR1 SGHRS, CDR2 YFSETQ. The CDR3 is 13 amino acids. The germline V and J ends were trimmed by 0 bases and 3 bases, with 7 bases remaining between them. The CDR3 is CASSLGTFYEQYF. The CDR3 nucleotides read TGCGCCAGCAGCTTGGGGACCTTCTACGAGCAGTACTTC.

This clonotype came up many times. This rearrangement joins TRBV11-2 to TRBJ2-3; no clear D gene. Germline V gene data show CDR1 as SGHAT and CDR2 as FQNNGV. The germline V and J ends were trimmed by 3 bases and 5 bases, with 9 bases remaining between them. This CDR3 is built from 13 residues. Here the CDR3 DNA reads TGTGCCAGCAGCTTCGGACGTCAAGATACGCAGTATTTT. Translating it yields CASSFGRQDTQYF.

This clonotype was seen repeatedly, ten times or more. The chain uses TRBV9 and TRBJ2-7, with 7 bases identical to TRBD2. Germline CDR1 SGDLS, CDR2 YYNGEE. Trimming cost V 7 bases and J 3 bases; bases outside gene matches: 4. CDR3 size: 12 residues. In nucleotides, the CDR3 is TGTGCCAGCGGGGGGGACGGCTACGAGCAGTACTTC. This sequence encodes CASGGDGYEQYF.

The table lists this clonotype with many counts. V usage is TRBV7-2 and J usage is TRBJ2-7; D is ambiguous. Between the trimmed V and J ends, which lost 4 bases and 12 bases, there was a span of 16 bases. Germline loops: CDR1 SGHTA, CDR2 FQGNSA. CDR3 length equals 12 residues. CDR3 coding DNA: TGTGCCAGCAGCTCCTATGGATCGCTCTTGTACTTC. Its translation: CASSSYGSLLYF.

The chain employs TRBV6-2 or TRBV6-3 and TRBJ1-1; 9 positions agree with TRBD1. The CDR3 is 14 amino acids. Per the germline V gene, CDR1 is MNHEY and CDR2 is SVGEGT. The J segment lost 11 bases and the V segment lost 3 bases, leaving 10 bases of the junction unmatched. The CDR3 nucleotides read TGTGCCAGCAGTTATCCTACAGGGGGCGAGGGGGCTTTCTTT. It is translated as CASSYPTGGEGAFF.

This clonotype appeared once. The CDR3 DNA follows: TGTGCCAGCACCTCCCAGACCTACGAGCAGTACTTC. It codes for CASTSQTYEQYF. The chain uses TRBV7-9 and TRBJ2-7; D uncertain. Deletions cut 7 bases from V and 2 bases from J, with 9 bases between. Germline assignment: CDR1 SEHNR and CDR2 FQNEAQ (reference sequence). The CDR3 length is 12 residues. Based on the CDR3 plus reference TRBV7-9 and TRBJ2-7, the full variable domain is DTGVSQNPRHKITKRGQNVTFRCDPISEHNRLYWYRQTLGQGPEFLTYFQNEAQLEKSRLLSDRFSAERPKGSFSTLEIQRTEQGDSAMYLCASTSQTYEQYFGPGTRLTVT.

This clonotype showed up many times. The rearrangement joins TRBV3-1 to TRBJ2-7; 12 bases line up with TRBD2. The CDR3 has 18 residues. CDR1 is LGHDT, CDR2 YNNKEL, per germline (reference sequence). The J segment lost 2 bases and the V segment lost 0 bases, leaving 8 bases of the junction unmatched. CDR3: CASSQDGTSGRRPYEQYF. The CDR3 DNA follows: TGTGCCAGCAGCCAAGATGGGACTAGCGGGCGACGACCCTACGAGCAGTACTTC.

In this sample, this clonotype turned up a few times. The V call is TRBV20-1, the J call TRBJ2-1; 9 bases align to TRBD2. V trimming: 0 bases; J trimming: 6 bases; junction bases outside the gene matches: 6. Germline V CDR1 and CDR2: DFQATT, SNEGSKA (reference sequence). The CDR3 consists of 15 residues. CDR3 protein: CSARDLAGLSNEQFF. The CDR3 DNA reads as TGCAGTGCTAGAGATCTAGCGGGGCTTTCCAATGAGCAGTTCTTC.

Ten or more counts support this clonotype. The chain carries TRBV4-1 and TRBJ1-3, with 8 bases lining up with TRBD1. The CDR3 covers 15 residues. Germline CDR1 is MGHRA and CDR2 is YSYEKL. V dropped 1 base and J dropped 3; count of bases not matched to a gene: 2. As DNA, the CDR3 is TGCGCCAGCAGCCAAGGCAGGGGGCTTGGAAACACCATATATTTT. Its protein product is CASSQGRGLGNTIYF.

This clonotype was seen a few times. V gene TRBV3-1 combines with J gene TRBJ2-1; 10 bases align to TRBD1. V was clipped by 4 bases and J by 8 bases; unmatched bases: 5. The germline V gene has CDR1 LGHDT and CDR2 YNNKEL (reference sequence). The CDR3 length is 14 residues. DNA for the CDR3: TGTGCCAGCAGCCCCGGGACAGGGGAATATGAGCAGTTCTTC. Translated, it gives CASSPGTGEYEQFF.

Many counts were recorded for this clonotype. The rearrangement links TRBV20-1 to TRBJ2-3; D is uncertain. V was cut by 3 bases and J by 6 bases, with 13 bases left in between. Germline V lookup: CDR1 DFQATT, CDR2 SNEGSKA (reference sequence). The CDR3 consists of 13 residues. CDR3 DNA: TGCAGTGCTAGCCGTCCCCCCGAGGATACGCAGTATTTT. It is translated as CSASRPPEDTQYF.

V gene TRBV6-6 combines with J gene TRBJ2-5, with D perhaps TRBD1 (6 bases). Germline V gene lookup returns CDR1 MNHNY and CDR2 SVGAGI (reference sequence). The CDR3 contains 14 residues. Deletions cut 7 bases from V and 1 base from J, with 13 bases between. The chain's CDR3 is CASIKTTGQETQYF. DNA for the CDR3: TGTGCCAGCATCAAGACGACAGGCCAAGAGACCCAGTACTTC.

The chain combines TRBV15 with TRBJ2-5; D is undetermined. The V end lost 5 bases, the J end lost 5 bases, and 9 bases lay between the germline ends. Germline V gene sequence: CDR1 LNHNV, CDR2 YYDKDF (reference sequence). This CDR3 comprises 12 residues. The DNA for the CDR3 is TGTGCCACCAGCCGAGCCGCTGAGACCCAGTACTTC. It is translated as CATSRAAETQYF.

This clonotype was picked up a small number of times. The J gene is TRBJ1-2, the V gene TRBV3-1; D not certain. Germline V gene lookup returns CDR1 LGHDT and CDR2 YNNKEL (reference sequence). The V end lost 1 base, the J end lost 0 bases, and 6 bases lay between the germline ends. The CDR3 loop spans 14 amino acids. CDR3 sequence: CASSQVNPNYGYTF. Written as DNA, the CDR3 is TGTGCCAGCAGCCAAGTGAATCCTAACTATGGCTACACCTTC. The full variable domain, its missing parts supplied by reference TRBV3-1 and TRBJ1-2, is DTAVSQTPKYLVTQMGNDKSIKCEQNLGHDTMYWYKQDSKKFLKIMFSYNNKELIINETVPNRFSPKSPDKAHLNLHINSLELGDSAVYFCASSQVNPNYGYTFGSGTRLTVV.

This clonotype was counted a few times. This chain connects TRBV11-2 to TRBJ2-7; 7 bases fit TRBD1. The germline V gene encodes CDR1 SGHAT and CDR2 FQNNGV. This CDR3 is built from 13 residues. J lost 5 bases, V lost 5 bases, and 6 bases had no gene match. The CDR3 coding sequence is TGTGCCAGCAGCCCGGGGACAGCTAACGAGCAGTACTTC. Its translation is CASSPGTANEQYF.

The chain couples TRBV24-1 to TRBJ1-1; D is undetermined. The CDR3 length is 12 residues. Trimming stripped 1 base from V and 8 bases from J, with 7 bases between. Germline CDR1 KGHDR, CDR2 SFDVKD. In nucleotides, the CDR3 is TGTGCCACCAGTGATTTATCTGGGGAAGCTTTCTTT. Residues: CATSDLSGEAFF.

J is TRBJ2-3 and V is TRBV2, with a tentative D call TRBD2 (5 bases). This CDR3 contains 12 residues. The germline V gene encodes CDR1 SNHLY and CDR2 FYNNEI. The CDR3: CGTSVSTDTQYF. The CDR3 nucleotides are TGTGGGACTTCGGTCAGCACAGATACGCAGTATTTT. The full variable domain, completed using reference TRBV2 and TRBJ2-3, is EPEVTQTPSHQVTQMGQEVILRCVPISNHLYFYWYRQILGQKVEFLVSFYNNEISEKSEIFDDQFSVERPDGSNFTLKIRSTKLEDSAMYFCGTSVSTDTQYFGPGTRLTVL.

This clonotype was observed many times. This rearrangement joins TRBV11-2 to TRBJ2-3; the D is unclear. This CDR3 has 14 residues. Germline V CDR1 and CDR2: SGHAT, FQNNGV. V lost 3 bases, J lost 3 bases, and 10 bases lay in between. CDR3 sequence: CASSFGGRTDTQYF. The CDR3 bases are TGTGCCAGCAGCTTCGGCGGAAGAACAGATACGCAGTATTTT.

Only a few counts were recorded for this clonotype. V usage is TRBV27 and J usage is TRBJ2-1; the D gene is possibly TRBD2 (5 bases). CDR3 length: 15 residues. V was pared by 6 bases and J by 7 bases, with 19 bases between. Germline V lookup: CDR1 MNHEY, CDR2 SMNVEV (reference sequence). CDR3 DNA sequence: TGTGCCAGCAGCCCGGCAGCCCCGGGGTTTAATGAGCAGTTCTTC. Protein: CASSPAAPGFNEQFF.

As DNA, the CDR3 is TGTGCCAGCAGTTACTCAGGGGACTATGGCTACACCTTC. Its translation is CASSYSGDYGYTF. The V and J genes are TRBV6-5 and TRBJ1-2, with a weak D call TRBD1 (5 bases). V shed 0 bases and J shed 3 bases, with 5 bases lying between them. From germline, CDR1 is MNHEY and CDR2 SVGAGI. CDR3 size: 13 residues.

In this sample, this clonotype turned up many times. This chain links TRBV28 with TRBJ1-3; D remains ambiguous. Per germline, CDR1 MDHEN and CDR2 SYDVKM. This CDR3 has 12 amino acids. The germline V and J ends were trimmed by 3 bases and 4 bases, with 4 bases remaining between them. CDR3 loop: CASSLSGNTIYF. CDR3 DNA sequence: TGTGCCAGCAGTTTGTCCGGAAACACCATATATTTT.

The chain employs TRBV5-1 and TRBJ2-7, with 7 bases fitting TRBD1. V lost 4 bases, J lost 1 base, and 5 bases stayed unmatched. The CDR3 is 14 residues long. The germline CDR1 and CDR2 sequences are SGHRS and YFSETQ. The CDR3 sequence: CASSPETGSYEQYF. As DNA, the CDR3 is TGCGCCAGCAGCCCGGAGACAGGGTCCTACGAGCAGTACTTC.

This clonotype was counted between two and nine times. The CDR3 sequence is CASRRLIGQGENEQFF. CDR3 coding DNA: TGTGCCAGCAGAAGACTCATTGGACAGGGGGAAAATGAGCAGTTCTTC. This chain links TRBV6-2 or TRBV6-3 with TRBJ2-1, with TRBD1 matching over 10 bases. Germline CDR1 reads MNHEY; CDR2 reads SVGEGT. There are 16 residues in the CDR3. The junction had 12 bases not matched to a gene; V was cut back by 6 bases and J by 7 bases.

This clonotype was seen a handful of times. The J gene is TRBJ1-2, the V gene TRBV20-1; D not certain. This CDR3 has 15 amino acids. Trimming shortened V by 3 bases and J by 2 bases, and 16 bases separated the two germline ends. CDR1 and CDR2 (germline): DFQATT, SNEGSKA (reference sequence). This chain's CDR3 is CSASPLGSTNYGYTF. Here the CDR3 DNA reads TGCAGTGCTAGCCCATTAGGCAGCACCAACTATGGCTACACCTTC.